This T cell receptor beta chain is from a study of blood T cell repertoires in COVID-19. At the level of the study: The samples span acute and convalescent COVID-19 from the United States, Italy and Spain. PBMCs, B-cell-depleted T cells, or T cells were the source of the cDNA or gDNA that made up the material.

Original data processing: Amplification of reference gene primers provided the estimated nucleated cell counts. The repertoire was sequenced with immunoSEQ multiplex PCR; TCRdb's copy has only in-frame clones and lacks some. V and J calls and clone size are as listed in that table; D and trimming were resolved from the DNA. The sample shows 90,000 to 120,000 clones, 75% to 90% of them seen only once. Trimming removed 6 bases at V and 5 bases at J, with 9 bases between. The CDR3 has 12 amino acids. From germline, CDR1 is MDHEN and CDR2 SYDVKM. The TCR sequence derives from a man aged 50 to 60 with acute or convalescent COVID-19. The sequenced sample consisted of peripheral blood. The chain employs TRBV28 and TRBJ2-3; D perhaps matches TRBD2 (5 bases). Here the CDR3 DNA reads TGTGCCAGCAGAAAAGGGAGAGATACGCAGTATTTT. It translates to CASRKGRDTQYF.